Presented here are 32 T cell receptor beta chains from one specimen sequenced in a study of shared clonotypes between healthy human individuals. Sequenced by immunoSEQ multiplex PCR; TCRdb stores in-frame clones only, minus some. The sample has around 2,000,000 clones, approximately 94% seen once; the top ten hold 0.9% to 1.3%. Terminally differentiated effector memory CD45RA+ cells were left out of the naive CD8 fraction, which was CD45RO-negative and positively selected for CCR7. Sequencing was carried out using naive CD8+ T cells sorted from blood. Every receptor here comes from a man in his late teens or twenties in good health.

This sequence joins TRBV6-5 and TRBJ2-7; possible D gene TRBD1, 5 bases. The CDR3 contains 13 residues. In germline, CDR1 is MNHEY, CDR2 SVGAGI. Trimming left V 5 bases short and J 0 bases short, with 8 bases between. The chain's CDR3 is CASSEQDSYEQYF. The CDR3 DNA reads TGTGCCAGCAGTGAACAGGACTCCTACGAGCAGTACTTC.

The V call is TRBV28, the J call TRBJ2-7; TRBD1 matches at 11 bases. Germline values: CDR1 MDHEN, CDR2 SYDVKM. The V segment lost 4 bases and the J segment 4 bases; nucleotides outside the gene matches: 3. CDR3 size: 14 residues. The chain's CDR3 is CASSWTGGAYEQYF. The CDR3 nucleotides are TGTGCCAGCAGTTGGACAGGGGGCGCATACGAGCAGTACTTC.

In regard to this clone: One end of the junction is discordant with germline, which a read error may explain. V usage is TRBV4-1 and J usage is TRBJ1-1; 7 bases are a match to TRBD1. This CDR3 has 16 residues. Germline CDR1 reads MGHRA; CDR2 reads YSYEKL. The CDR3 protein is CASSQDLPRQGSEALF. The CDR3 region has the DNA TGCGCCAGCAGCCAAGATCTCCCTCGACAGGGATCTGAAGCTCTCTTT.

The chain links TRBV13 to TRBJ2-1, with 11 nucleotides matching TRBD2. Germline loops: CDR1 PRHDT, CDR2 FYEKMQ (reference sequence). CDR3 size: 16 residues. Germline trimming cut 0 bases from V and 7 bases from J; bases unmatched to any gene: 5. The CDR3 here is CASSLGALAGVNEQFF. The CDR3 nucleotides read TGTGCCAGCAGCTTAGGGGCACTAGCGGGAGTAAATGAGCAGTTCTTC.

This clone came up once. Germline and junction disagree at one end, which may indicate a read error. V is TRBV4-1 and J is TRBJ1-2; D unresolved. This CDR3 contains 15 residues. Germline assignment: CDR1 MGHRA and CDR2 YSYEKL. The CDR3: CASSQDPPSVYSYTF. The CDR3 DNA sequence: TGCGCCAGCAGCCAAGATCCACCTTCTGTCTATAGCTACACCTTC.

V gene TRBV27 combines with J gene TRBJ2-2; D gene ambiguous. CDR1 is MNHEY and CDR2 is SMNVEV in the germline V gene (reference sequence). Trimming left V 6 bases short and J 7 bases short, with 6 bases between. The CDR3 spans 11 residues. In DNA, the CDR3 is TGTGCCAGCAGGGTAAACGGGGAGCTGTTTTTT. Encoded protein: CASRVNGELFF.

V and J are TRBV9 and TRBJ2-5, with TRBD2 matching over 10 bases. V was clipped by 4 bases and J by 3 bases; unmatched bases: 6. The CDR3 is made up of 15 amino acids. The germline V gene encodes CDR1 SGDLS and CDR2 YYNGEE. In DNA form, the CDR3 reads TGTGCCAGCAGCCTCGAGGGGACTAGCGAAGAGACCCAGTACTTC. Residues: CASSLEGTSEETQYF.

In this sample, this clone turned up once. V is TRBV27 and J is TRBJ1-2, with D perhaps TRBD1 (5 bases). V was pared by 0 bases and J by 4 bases, with 15 bases between. Germline CDR1 and CDR2: MNHEY and SMNVEV (reference sequence). This CDR3 contains 16 residues. Written as DNA, the CDR3 is TGTGCCAGCAGTTTATCTGCCGGGACGGCCGTCTATGGCTACACCTTC. Its protein is CASSLSAGTAVYGYTF.

V and J are TRBV10-1 and TRBJ1-5; 8 bases match TRBD1. The CDR3 spans 13 residues. Unmatched junction bases numbered 6, after V lost 7 bases and J lost 7 bases. Germline CDR1 and CDR2: WNHNN and SYGVQD (reference sequence). The DNA for the CDR3 is TGCGCCAGCATAATGGACAGGGCGCAGCCCCAGCATTTT. Its translation is CASIMDRAQPQHF.

The chain couples TRBV5-4 to TRBJ2-1; 9 bases match TRBD1. The CDR3 is 15 residues long. Germline assignment: CDR1 SGHNT and CDR2 YYREEE (reference sequence). V was pared by 3 bases and J by 7 bases, with 8 bases of the junction left unmatched. CDR3 residues: CASSSSPGTGNEQFF. The CDR3 bases are TGTGCCAGCAGCTCGAGTCCCGGGACAGGGAATGAGCAGTTCTTC.

This chain connects TRBV6-1 to TRBJ2-7; 12 bases line up with TRBD2. The CDR3 spans 13 residues. J gave up 4 bases and V 10 bases, and 5 bases lay outside the gene matches. The germline CDR1 and CDR2 sequences are MNHNS and SASEGT. This CDR3 reads CATRLAGAYEQYF. Written as DNA, the CDR3 is TGTGCCACTCGACTAGCGGGGGCTTACGAGCAGTACTTC.

This clone was found once. Additional DNA sequences in this sample encode the identical CDR3. This chain joins TRBV7-9 and TRBJ2-7; 8 nucleotides match TRBD1. The germline V gene encodes CDR1 SEHNR and CDR2 FQNEAQ (reference sequence). This CDR3 comprises 14 residues. J was trimmed by 4 bases and V by 6 bases; bases with no gene match: 8. The CDR3 spells CASSPGTGVYEQYF. The CDR3 DNA sequence: TGTGCCAGCAGTCCCGGGACAGGAGTGTACGAGCAGTACTTC.

The CDR3 nucleotides read TGTGCCTCCTACGCTAGCGAGACAGATACGCAGTATTTT. Translation: CASYASETDTQYF. J is TRBJ2-3 and V is TRBV5-6; D might be TRBD2 (6 bases). The length of the CDR3 is 13 residues. Germline CDR1 reads SGHDT; CDR2 reads YYEEEE. V was pared by 10 bases and J by 3 bases, with 15 bases between.

The chain recombines TRBV28 with TRBJ1-5; D may be TRBD1 (5 bases). The CDR3 spans 16 residues. The V gene's germline CDR1 is MDHEN and CDR2 SYDVKM. Trimming took 5 bases from V and 2 from J, leaving 16 bases between them. The CDR3 DNA sequence: TGTGCCAGCAGTCCCCAGCCCCTAGGGGGCAATCAGCCCCAGCATTTT. This sequence encodes CASSPQPLGGNQPQHF.

The chain's CDR3 is CASSQAESISYEQYF. The DNA of the CDR3 is TGCGCCAGCAGCCAAGCAGAATCCATCTCCTACGAGCAGTACTTC. This sequence joins TRBV4-1 and TRBJ2-7; D is unclear. Germline CDR1 reads MGHRA; CDR2 reads YSYEKL. The CDR3 spans 15 residues. V lost 1 base and J lost 0, with 10 bases in between.

The gene calls are TRBV6-1 and TRBJ2-7; 12 nucleotides agree with TRBD2. The V gene end was trimmed by 5 bases and the J gene end by 2 bases; junction bases not matched to a gene: 1. The CDR3 is 14 amino acids. Germline V gene sequence: CDR1 MNHNS, CDR2 SASEGT. The CDR3 coding sequence is TGTGCCAGCAGTACTAGCGGGGGGACCTACGAGCAGTACTTC. As protein: CASSTSGGTYEQYF.

CDR3 amino acids: CAWDNYGYTF. The CDR3, as DNA: TGTGCCTGGGACAACTATGGCTACACCTTC. The chain has TRBV30 and TRBJ1-2; D is unresolved. The CDR3 covers 10 residues. V lost 5 bases and J lost 2, with 3 bases in between. Germline lookup yields CDR1 GTSNPN and CDR2 SVGIG (reference sequence).

The chain uses TRBV7-9 and TRBJ2-5; D not resolved. Germline V lookup: CDR1 SEHNR, CDR2 FQNEAQ (reference sequence). Trimming removed 5 bases at V and 5 bases at J, with 21 bases between. This CDR3 region has 16 residues. CDR3 residues: CASSTDPGVSMETQYF. The CDR3, as DNA: TGTGCCAGCAGCACCGACCCCGGAGTTTCGATGGAGACCCAGTACTTC.

The chain uses TRBV5-1 and TRBJ2-5; TRBD2 aligns across 12 bases. Trimming at V came to 5 bases and at J to 4 bases, leaving 9 bases not matched to a gene. The germline V gene has CDR1 SGHRS and CDR2 YFSETQ. The CDR3 totals 16 residues. The CDR3 DNA sequence: TGCGCCAGCAGGAGTCTAGCGGGGGGGCCTCCAGAGACCCAGTACTTC. Translation gives CASRSLAGGPPETQYF.

The chain has TRBV10-1 and TRBJ1-1, with D possibly being TRBD1 (5 bases). Germline V gives CDR1 WNHNN, CDR2 SYGVQD (reference sequence). V was pared by 6 bases and J by 5 bases, with 13 bases between. The CDR3 totals 13 residues. The CDR3, as DNA: TGCGCCAGCAGCCCCGGGACGACGACTGAAGCTTTCTTT. It encodes CASSPGTTTEAFF.

A note on this clone: Additional DNA sequences in this sample encode the identical CDR3. This chain connects TRBV29-1 to TRBJ2-7; D might be TRBD2 (5 bases). The CDR3 has 13 amino acids. In germline, CDR1 is SQVTM, CDR2 ANQGSEA. The V and J ends lost 3 bases and 0 bases respectively, with 9 bases between them. CDR3 in amino acids: CSVETGDSYEQYF. DNA for the CDR3: TGCAGCGTTGAGACCGGGGACTCCTACGAGCAGTACTTC.

The chain has TRBV11-2 and TRBJ1-2; tentative D call: TRBD1 (6 bases). The CDR3 sequence is 16 residues long. V was cut by 4 bases and J by 6 bases, with 21 bases left in between. CDR1 is SGHAT and CDR2 is FQNNGV in the germline V gene. CDR3 in amino acids: CASSSPRGADLHGYTF. The CDR3, as DNA: TGTGCCAGCAGCTCCCCCCGGGGGGCTGATTTACATGGCTACACCTTC.

V and J are TRBV6-1 and TRBJ2-7; no reliable D call. The CDR3 covers 13 residues. Germline V gene lookup returns CDR1 MNHNS and CDR2 SASEGT. Trimming cost V 6 bases and J 6 bases, with 15 bases left between them. The CDR3 is CASSLSTRSEQYF. CDR3 nucleotide sequence: TGTGCCAGCAGCCTATCAACCCGGAGCGAGCAGTACTTC.

The chain carries TRBV19 and TRBJ1-1, with D unclear. In germline, CDR1 is LNHDA, CDR2 SQIVND (reference sequence). Trimming left V 5 bases short and J 4 bases short, with 14 bases between. The CDR3 is made up of 14 amino acids. This chain's CDR3 is CASSRTVPGTEAFF. For the CDR3, the DNA is TGTGCCAGTAGTCGAACGGTCCCGGGCACTGAAGCTTTCTTT.

This sequence joins TRBV7-8 and TRBJ2-7, with D possibly being TRBD1 or TRBD2 (7 bases each). This CDR3 spans 16 amino acids. Germline V lookup: CDR1 SGHVS, CDR2 FQNEAQ. The V and J ends lost 6 bases and 2 bases respectively, with 20 bases between them. The CDR3 protein is CASSPNRGGGPYEQYF. CDR3 DNA sequence: TGTGCCAGCAGTCCAAACAGGGGAGGGGGCCCCTACGAGCAGTACTTC.

V gene TRBV5-6 combines with J gene TRBJ1-5; no definite D call. The V end lost 0 bases, the J end lost 0 bases, and 4 bases lay between the germline ends. Germline CDR1 SGHDT, CDR2 YYEEEE. The CDR3 totals 14 residues. The CDR3 is CASSLEGSNQPQHF. The DNA for the CDR3 is TGTGCCAGCAGCTTGGAGGGTAGCAATCAGCCCCAGCATTTT. The variable domain in full, with the rest retrieved from reference TRBV5-6 and TRBJ1-5, is DAGVTQSPTHLIKTRGQQVTLRCSPKSGHDTVSWYQQALGQGPQFIFQYYEEEERQRGNFPDRFSGHQFPNYSSELNVNALLLGDSALYLCASSLEGSNQPQHFGDGTRLSIL.

The V gene is TRBV5-1, the J gene TRBJ2-5; 11 bases fit TRBD2. V gave up 3 bases and J gave up 0 bases; unmatched junction bases: 4. This CDR3 has 16 amino acids. Germline values: CDR1 SGHRS, CDR2 YFSETQ. The CDR3 DNA is TGCGCCAGCAGCTCCCCGGGACTAGCGGACCAAGAGACCCAGTACTTC. Protein: CASSSPGLADQETQYF.

The chain uses TRBV27 and TRBJ2-7; the D gene could be TRBD1 or TRBD2 (5 bases each). The CDR3 has 15 residues. V was clipped by 6 bases and J by 2 bases, with 17 bases between them. Germline CDR1 is MNHEY and CDR2 is SMNVEV (reference sequence). The CDR3 coding sequence is TGTGCCAGCAGCTACCGGGACGCAGACACCTACGAGCAGTACTTC. Its translation is CASSYRDADTYEQYF.

On this clone itself: Other nucleotide sequences from this sample produce the same CDR3. The J gene is TRBJ2-7, the V gene TRBV28; 7 nucleotides match TRBD1. The V and J ends lost 3 bases and 3 bases, in that order; junction bases with no gene match: 2. Germline V gives CDR1 MDHEN, CDR2 SYDVKM. The CDR3 consists of 13 residues. CDR3 loop: CASSLSGGYEQYF. The CDR3 DNA reads as TGTGCCAGCAGTTTGTCAGGGGGCTACGAGCAGTACTTC.

Concerning this clone: This CDR3 is also generated by other DNA sequences in the sample. DNA for the CDR3: TGTGCCAGCAGCGCTAGCGGATCCACAGATACGCAGTATTTT. It specifies CASSASGSTDTQYF. The rearrangement joins TRBV9 to TRBJ2-3, with 7 bases aligning to TRBD2. CDR1 is SGDLS and CDR2 is YYNGEE in the germline V gene. J was trimmed by 2 bases and V by 3 bases; bases with no gene match: 3. This CDR3 has 14 residues.

Worth noting for this clone: Other nucleotide sequences from this sample produce the same CDR3. The chain links TRBV27 to TRBJ2-7, with D tentatively TRBD2 (5 bases). Germline CDR1 MNHEY, CDR2 SMNVEV (reference sequence). The CDR3 consists of 13 residues. The germline V and J ends were trimmed by 6 bases and 1 base, with 10 bases remaining between them. This CDR3 is CASSLGISYEQYF. The DNA for the CDR3 is TGTGCCAGCAGCCTCGGGATTTCCTACGAGCAGTACTTC.

This chain links TRBV5-6 with TRBJ2-3, with D possibly matching TRBD1 (6 bases). Germline V lookup: CDR1 SGHDT, CDR2 YYEEEE. V was shortened by 4 bases and J by 2 bases, with 11 bases between the two germline ends. The CDR3 contains 14 residues. The CDR3 here is CASSVWTVTDTQYF. In DNA, the CDR3 is TGTGCCAGCAGCGTCTGGACAGTCACAGATACGCAGTATTTT.